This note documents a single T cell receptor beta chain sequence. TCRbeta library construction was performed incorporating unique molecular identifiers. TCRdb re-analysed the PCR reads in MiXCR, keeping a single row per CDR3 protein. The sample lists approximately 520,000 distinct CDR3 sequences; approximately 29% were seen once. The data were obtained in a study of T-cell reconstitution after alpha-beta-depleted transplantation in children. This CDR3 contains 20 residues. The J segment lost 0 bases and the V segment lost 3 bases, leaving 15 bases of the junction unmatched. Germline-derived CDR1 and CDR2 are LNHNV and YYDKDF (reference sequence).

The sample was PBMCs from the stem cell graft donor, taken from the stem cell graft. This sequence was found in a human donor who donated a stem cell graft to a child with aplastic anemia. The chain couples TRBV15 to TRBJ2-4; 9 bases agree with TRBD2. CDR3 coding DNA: TGTGCCACCAGCAGCTCCGGGACTAGCCCCTCCCGACTAGCCAAAAACATTCAGTACTTC. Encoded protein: CATSSSGTSPSRLAKNIQYF.